Presented here are 29 T cell receptor beta chains from one specimen sequenced in a study of T cells after yellow fever vaccination. MiXCR, run by TCRdb on the 5' RACE reads, gives a single entry per CDR3 protein. The sample consists of 250,000 to 300,000 distinct CDR3 sequences, about 5% of them appearing once. The sequenced sample was CD4+ T cells sorted from PBMCs, obtained on the day of the yellow fever booster vaccination. The receptors were gathered from a man aged 18 to 35 who received the YFV17D yellow fever vaccine.

This clonotype was seen a handful of times. This chain joins TRBV5-4 and TRBJ1-4; D is uncertain. Germline assignment: CDR1 SGHNT and CDR2 YYREEE (reference sequence). This CDR3 region has 15 residues. Between the trimmed V and J ends, which lost 4 bases and 3 bases, there was a span of 13 bases. The CDR3 reads CASSRRAEPNEKLFF. Written as DNA, the CDR3 is TGTGCCAGCAGCCGGAGGGCAGAACCTAATGAAAAACTGTTTTTT.

Many counts were recorded for this clonotype. The genes are TRBV12-3 or TRBV12-4 and TRBJ2-7; weak D call: TRBD1 (5 bases). This CDR3 has 17 residues. Deletions cut 0 bases from V and 4 bases from J, with 19 bases between. The CDR3 loop reads CASSLAKGRNRSYEQYV. CDR3 nucleotides: TGTGCCAGCAGTTTAGCGAAGGGAAGGAACAGGTCATACGAGCAGTACGTC.

This clonotype was recorded many times. CDR3 DNA: TGTGCCAGCAGTGCATCAGAAAGACCAAGCTATGGCTACACCTTC. This sequence encodes CASSASERPSYGYTF. The chain links TRBV25-1 to TRBJ1-2, with D hard to call. The CDR3 totals 15 residues. V dropped 4 bases and J dropped 4 bases, with 16 bases sitting between them. Per the germline V gene, CDR1 is MGHDK and CDR2 is SYGVNS.

This clonotype was recorded at least ten times. The chain couples TRBV5-1 to TRBJ1-3, with TRBD1 as a possible D gene (5 bases). With 4 bases removed from V and 0 bases from J, the gap between germline ends came to 17 bases. Germline lookup yields CDR1 SGHRS and CDR2 YFSETQ. This CDR3 spans 17 amino acids. The CDR3 bases are TGCGCCAGCAGCGCTGGACGACAGTTCTTCTCTGGAAACACCATATATTTT. The encoded protein is CASSAGRQFFSGNTIYF.

Only a few counts were recorded for this clonotype. This chain links TRBV5-1 with TRBJ1-4, with TRBD1 as a possible D gene (6 bases). Between the trimmed V and J ends, which lost 3 bases and 8 bases, there was a span of 17 bases. Germline CDR1 reads SGHRS; CDR2 reads YFSETQ. The CDR3 length is 15 residues. CDR3 DNA sequence: TGCGCCAGCAGCTCCTCAGGGGCGCATGGAGAAAAACTGTTTTTT. Encoded protein: CASSSSGAHGEKLFF.

The gene calls are TRBV24-1 and TRBJ1-1, with 11 nucleotides matching TRBD1. CDR1 is KGHDR and CDR2 is SFDVKD in the germline V gene. J lost 4 bases, V lost 5 bases, and 2 bases had no gene match. The CDR3 covers 14 residues. The CDR3 spells CATSVGQGATEAFF. Here the CDR3 DNA reads TGTGCCACCAGTGTCGGACAGGGGGCCACTGAAGCTTTCTTT.

This clonotype has only a few counts. The chain is built from TRBV6-1 and TRBJ2-5, with 8 bases that match TRBD1. The CDR3 sequence is 13 residues long. V lost 5 bases to trimming and J lost 3 bases; unmatched junction nucleotides: 2. The germline V gene has CDR1 MNHNS and CDR2 SASEGT. CDR3 bases: TGTGCCAGCAGTCAGGGGGCAAAAGAGACCCAGTACTTC. Its translation: CASSQGAKETQYF.

This clonotype was detected only a few times. This chain connects TRBV5-4 to TRBJ1-1; D ambiguous. From germline, CDR1 is SGHNT and CDR2 YYREEE (reference sequence). V was cut by 4 bases and J by 1 base, with 23 bases left in between. The length of the CDR3 is 18 residues. CDR3 nucleotides: TGTGCCAGCAGCCACGTCCTCCGGTCGCGTCACGAGAACACTGAAGCTTTCTTT. As protein: CASSHVLRSRHENTEAFF.

This clonotype was recorded many times. The chain is built from TRBV12-3 or TRBV12-4 and TRBJ1-1, with TRBD1 as a possible D gene (6 bases). The CDR3 totals 16 residues. V dropped 5 bases and J dropped 0 bases, with 16 bases sitting between them. CDR3 nucleotides: TGTGCCAGCAGTCCCCGAGGGGGGCAAGTGAACACTGAAGCTTTCTTT. Translating gives CASSPRGGQVNTEAFF.

The table lists this clonotype with a few counts. This rearrangement joins TRBV7-9 to TRBJ1-1; D is possibly TRBD1 (5 bases). Germline V lookup: CDR1 SEHNR, CDR2 FQNEAQ (reference sequence). Trimming removed 5 bases at V and 4 bases at J, with 11 bases between. This CDR3 comprises 13 residues. The CDR3 DNA is TGTGCCAGCAGCCCGTCGAGGGGCACTGAAGCTTTCTTT. This gives the protein CASSPSRGTEAFF. Full variable domain (remainder filled in from reference TRBV7-9 and TRBJ1-1): DTGVSQNPRHKITKRGQNVTFRCDPISEHNRLYWYRQTLGQGPEFLTYFQNEAQLEKSRLLSDRFSAERPKGSFSTLEIQRTEQGDSAMYLCASSPSRGTEAFFGQGTRLTVV.

The chain couples TRBV9 to TRBJ2-5; D ambiguous. Trimming took 0 bases from V and 2 from J, leaving 5 bases between them. CDR3 length equals 13 residues. Germline values: CDR1 SGDLS, CDR2 YYNGEE. CDR3 nucleotide sequence: TGTGCCAGCAGCGTAGAACAACAAGAGACCCAGTACTTC. This encodes CASSVEQQETQYF.

The chain joins TRBV5-5 to TRBJ1-2; the match to TRBD1 covers 9 bases. With 3 bases clipped from V and 8 bases from J, the junction kept 11 bases outside the gene matches. This CDR3 region has 15 residues. Germline CDR1 reads SGHKS; CDR2 reads YYEKEE (reference sequence). The DNA of the CDR3 is TGTGCCAGCAGCTACGGGGACAGGGAAGGGCGAGGCTACACCTTC. It translates to CASSYGDREGRGYTF.

This clonotype was seen only a few times. This sequence joins TRBV5-1 and TRBJ1-1, with a possible D match to TRBD1 (5 bases). The length of the CDR3 is 14 residues. The ends were cut back, 4 bases at V and 5 bases at J, with 15 bases in the middle. The germline V gene has CDR1 SGHRS and CDR2 YFSETQ. CDR3 in DNA: TGCGCCAGCAGCCTCATATCGACAGAAACTGAAGCTTTCTTT. Translating gives CASSLISTETEAFF.

The chain recombines TRBV27 with TRBJ1-6, with D unclear. Trimming pared 3 bases from V and 10 bases from J, leaving 7 bases between. The CDR3 consists of 12 residues. Per germline, CDR1 MNHEY and CDR2 SMNVEV (reference sequence). DNA for the CDR3: TGTGCCAGCAGTTTCCACGACTCACCCCTCCACTTT. Translating gives CASSFHDSPLHF.

This clonotype was seen more than once but under ten times. The V call is TRBV6-6, the J call TRBJ1-1; TRBD1 might be the D (6 bases). Between the trimmed V and J ends, which lost 3 bases and 1 base, there was a span of 12 bases. The CDR3 has 15 amino acids. The germline gives CDR1 MNHNY, CDR2 SVGAGI (reference sequence). The CDR3 protein is CASSYRGQTNTEAFF. CDR3 in DNA: TGTGCCAGCAGTTATCGCGGACAGACGAACACTGAAGCTTTCTTT.

This clonotype was recorded many times. The V gene is TRBV7-2, the J gene TRBJ1-3; D not resolved. Trimming left V 3 bases short and J 2 bases short, with 11 bases between. Germline values: CDR1 SGHTA, CDR2 FQGNSA. The CDR3 has 15 residues. The CDR3 is CASSLGAGAGNTIYF. CDR3 in DNA: TGTGCCAGCAGCTTGGGCGCTGGGGCTGGAAACACCATATATTTT.

This clonotype was picked up many times. This chain connects TRBV29-1 to TRBJ2-7; 9 bases match TRBD1. Germline V gene data show CDR1 as SQVTM and CDR2 as ANQGSEA. The CDR3 totals 14 residues. V gave up 6 bases and J gave up 6 bases; unmatched junction bases: 12. The CDR3 region is CSVLDSGQGREQYF. The DNA for the CDR3 is TGCAGCGTGCTAGACTCGGGACAGGGTCGCGAGCAGTACTTC.

Here the CDR3 DNA reads TGCAGCGTTGAATTACAGGCGGGCAATGAGCAGTTCTTC. Translated: CSVELQAGNEQFF. The chain carries TRBV29-1 and TRBJ2-1; perhaps D is TRBD1 or TRBD2 (5 bases each). Deletions cut 2 bases from V and 6 bases from J, with 11 bases between. The CDR3 spans 13 residues. In germline, CDR1 is SQVTM, CDR2 ANQGSEA.

In this sample, this clonotype turned up a few times. An end of the junction does not agree with germline; a read error may underlie this. The chain is built from TRBV9 and TRBJ1-2, with D hard to call. The CDR3 consists of 13 residues. The germline CDR1 and CDR2 sequences are SGDLS and YYNGEE. The CDR3 reads CASSVEGQVKRSF. For the CDR3, the DNA is TGTGCCAGCAGCGTGGAGGGTCAGGTTAAGCGCAGCTTC.

V is TRBV9 and J is TRBJ1-4, with D possibly being TRBD1 (6 bases). V lost 0 bases to trimming and J lost 4 bases, with 10 bases between them. The CDR3 extends over 15 amino acids. Germline V gene data show CDR1 as SGDLS and CDR2 as YYNGEE. The CDR3 sequence is CASSVAVRGNEKLFF. In nucleotides, the CDR3 is TGTGCCAGCAGCGTAGCGGTCAGGGGTAATGAAAAACTGTTTTTT.

This chain connects TRBV27 to TRBJ2-7, with TRBD2 matching 8 bases. The CDR3 extends over 14 amino acids. V dropped 5 bases and J dropped 3; count of bases not matched to a gene: 6. In germline, CDR1 is MNHEY, CDR2 SMNVEV (reference sequence). The CDR3 nucleotides are TGTGCCAGCAGTGAGGGACTAGAGGGCTACGAGCAGTACTTC. Residues: CASSEGLEGYEQYF.

Ten or more counts support this clonotype. The gene calls are TRBV29-1 and TRBJ2-3; the D is unclear. The length of the CDR3 is 11 residues. Trimming stripped 6 bases from V and 5 bases from J, with 9 bases between. Germline CDR1 SQVTM, CDR2 ANQGSEA. In nucleotides, the CDR3 is TGCAGCGTGAGCGATGGAGATACGCAGTATTTT. Translated: CSVSDGDTQYF.

This clonotype appeared many times. This sequence joins TRBV2 and TRBJ2-4, with D perhaps matching TRBD2 (5 bases). The length of the CDR3 is 13 residues. CDR1 and CDR2 from the germline V gene are SNHLY and FYNNEI. With 3 bases removed from V and 15 bases from J, the gap between germline ends came to 18 bases. The CDR3 region is CASSENRDERRYF. Here the CDR3 DNA reads TGTGCCAGCAGTGAGAATCGGGATGAGAGACGGTACTTC.

The sample holds a few counts of this clonotype. The chain combines TRBV9 with TRBJ2-1, with 7 bases aligning to TRBD1. This CDR3 is 15 amino acids long. V was clipped by 4 bases and J by 2 bases; unmatched bases: 6. Germline V gene data show CDR1 as SGDLS and CDR2 as YYNGEE. The CDR3 nucleotides read TGTGCCAGCAGCCCAGAAGGGGGCCCCTACAATGAGCAGTTCTTC. Protein: CASSPEGGPYNEQFF.

The V gene is TRBV5-1, the J gene TRBJ2-5; a weak D match, TRBD2 (6 bases). The CDR3 runs 14 residues. V lost 1 base and J lost 1, with 8 bases in between. The germline CDR1 and CDR2 sequences are SGHRS and YFSETQ. The CDR3 DNA reads TGCGCCAGCAGCTTGTTGGGGGGCCAAGAGACCCAGTACTTC. The encoded protein is CASSLLGGQETQYF.

The chain carries TRBV20-1 and TRBJ1-1, with no clear D. The V and J ends lost 4 bases and 8 bases respectively, with 20 bases between them. The CDR3 totals 14 residues. Germline V gene data show CDR1 as DFQATT and CDR2 as SNEGSKA (reference sequence). The CDR3 loop reads CSATSRSRLLEAFF. The CDR3 DNA is TGCAGTGCTACCTCCCGATCCCGATTGCTCGAAGCTTTCTTT.

This clonotype was counted a few times. The chain recombines TRBV7-9 with TRBJ1-1, with TRBD1 matching over 8 bases. Germline V lookup: CDR1 SEHNR, CDR2 FQNEAQ (reference sequence). The CDR3 is 16 amino acids. Trimming took 4 bases from V and 4 from J; bases not matched to a gene: 11. CDR3 amino acids: CASSSQGAIVATEAFF. The DNA for the CDR3 is TGTGCCAGCAGCTCTCAGGGGGCGATAGTTGCCACTGAAGCTTTCTTT.

This clonotype has just a few counts. The chain links TRBV20-1 to TRBJ2-3; possible D gene TRBD2, 7 bases. Trimming stripped 6 bases from V and 0 bases from J, with 16 bases between. CDR3 length: 15 amino acids. Germline CDR1 reads DFQATT; CDR2 reads SNEGSKA (reference sequence). CDR3 sequence reads: CSARRGGASTDTQYF. The CDR3 DNA is TGCAGTGCCAGGAGGGGGGGGGCCAGCACAGATACGCAGTATTTT.

This clonotype has only a few counts. The genes are TRBV29-1 and TRBJ1-5; D is undetermined. CDR1 is SQVTM and CDR2 is ANQGSEA in the germline V gene. Deletions cut 5 bases from V and 1 base from J, with 9 bases between. CDR3 length: 13 amino acids. This CDR3 reads CSVIGQSNQPQHF. DNA for the CDR3: TGCAGCGTTATAGGGCAGAGCAATCAGCCCCAGCATTTT.